The rows below give T cell receptor beta chains drawn from one sample of a study of shared clonotypes between healthy human individuals. Measured with immunoSEQ multiplex PCR; TCRdb has only the in-frame clones, and not every one. The sample lists approximately 2.4 million clones; 90% to 97% were seen once. The sequenced material came from naive CD4+ T cells sorted from blood. Receptors were obtained from a young man in good health. The CDR3 runs from the conserved cysteine through the conserved F or W. The order of the fields is clone size, D gene, J gene, V gene, CDR3 protein, CDR3 DNA. The D gene is left open where the match is weak. Size tells how often a clone was seen (once, few, many) or the class of an expanded clone, and some rows leave it out.

clone size: NA; D gene: TRBD1; J gene: TRBJ1-1; V gene: TRBV5-4; CDR3 protein: CASSLGQGAITEAFF; CDR3 DNA: TGTGCCAGCAGCTTGGGACAGGGGGCGATCACTGAAGCTTTCTTT
clone size: NA; D gene: NA; J gene: TRBJ2-6; V gene: TRBV2; CDR3 protein: CANRQGGGANVLTF; CDR3 DNA: TGTGCCAACCGCCAGGGCGGTGGGGCCAACGTCCTGACTTTC
clone size: NA; D gene: TRBD2; J gene: TRBJ2-2; V gene: TRBV4-3; CDR3 protein: CASSLRTGTMKGGELFF; CDR3 DNA: TGCGCCAGCAGCCTTCGAACCGGGACTATGAAGGGCGGGGAGCTGTTTTTT
clone size: NA; D gene: NA; J gene: TRBJ1-6; V gene: TRBV18; CDR3 protein: CASSPSGRGEGSPLHF; CDR3 DNA: TGTGCCAGCTCACCTAGCGGCAGGGGAGAAGGTTCACCCCTCCACTTT
clone size: once; D gene: NA; J gene: TRBJ2-5; V gene: TRBV7-9; CDR3 protein: CASSLATRYQETQYF; CDR3 DNA: TGTGCCAGCAGCTTAGCTACTCGATATCAAGAGACCCAGTACTTC
clone size: NA; D gene: TRBD1; J gene: TRBJ2-3; V gene: TRBV30; CDR3 protein: CAWSVPYRETGRKDTQYF; CDR3 DNA: TGTGCCTGGAGTGTACCTTACCGAGAGACAGGGCGAAAGGATACGCAGTATTTT
clone size: NA; D gene: NA; J gene: TRBJ2-5; V gene: TRBV6-5; CDR3 protein: CASSQQGRETQYF; CDR3 DNA: TGTGCCAGCAGTCAACAGGGAAGGGAGACCCAGTACTTC
clone size: NA; D gene: NA; J gene: TRBJ2-7; V gene: TRBV5-6; CDR3 protein: CASSLVGGTSYEQYF; CDR3 DNA: TGTGCCAGCAGCTTGGTGGGGGGCACCTCCTACGAGCAGTACTTC
clone size: NA; D gene: NA; J gene: TRBJ1-2; V gene: TRBV6-1; CDR3 protein: CASSEAGAPYGYTF; CDR3 DNA: TGTGCCAGCAGTGAAGCGGGGGCGCCCTATGGCTACACCTTC
clone size: NA; D gene: TRBD2; J gene: TRBJ2-3; V gene: TRBV13; CDR3 protein: CASRMTSGADTQYF; CDR3 DNA: TGTGCCAGCAGGATGACTAGCGGCGCAGATACGCAGTATTTT
clone size: NA; D gene: TRBD2; J gene: TRBJ2-7; V gene: TRBV30; CDR3 protein: CAWSYGTNYEQYF; CDR3 DNA: TGTGCCTGGAGTTACGGGACTAACTACGAGCAGTACTTC
clone size: NA; D gene: TRBD1; J gene: TRBJ1-6; V gene: TRBV27; CDR3 protein: CASSLSPGQFYSPLHF; CDR3 DNA: TGTGCCAGCAGTTTGTCCCCGGGACAGTTTTACTCACCCCTCCACTTT
clone size: NA; D gene: TRBD2; J gene: TRBJ2-3; V gene: TRBV9; CDR3 protein: CASSFRLAGSIEDTQYF; CDR3 DNA: TGTGCCAGCAGCTTTAGACTAGCGGGAAGCATAGAAGATACGCAGTATTTT
clone size: NA; D gene: TRBD1; J gene: TRBJ1-5; V gene: TRBV7-2; CDR3 protein: CASSPDRGNQPQHF; CDR3 DNA: TGTGCCAGCAGCCCTGACAGGGGCAATCAGCCCCAGCATTTT
clone size: NA; D gene: NA; J gene: TRBJ2-2; V gene: TRBV6-1; CDR3 protein: CASKAFTGELFF; CDR3 DNA: TGTGCCAGCAAGGCCTTCACCGGGGAGCTGTTTTTT
clone size: once; D gene: NA; J gene: TRBJ1-1; V gene: TRBV27; CDR3 protein: CASSSLTFRGEMNTEAFF; CDR3 DNA: TGTGCCAGCAGCTCCCTTACCTTTAGGGGGGAAATGAACACTGAAGCTTTCTTT
clone size: NA; D gene: NA; J gene: TRBJ1-4; V gene: TRBV6-6; CDR3 protein: CASRIGSRNEKLFF; CDR3 DNA: TGTGCCAGCAGGATCGGATCACGGAATGAAAAACTGTTTTTT
clone size: NA; D gene: NA; J gene: TRBJ1-5; V gene: TRBV28; CDR3 protein: CASSFGRNQPQHF; CDR3 DNA: TGTGCCAGCAGTTTTGGACGCAATCAGCCCCAGCATTTT
clone size: NA; D gene: NA; J gene: TRBJ2-3; V gene: TRBV5-1; CDR3 protein: CASTYDGSTDTQYF; CDR3 DNA: TGCGCCAGCACCTACGACGGGAGCACAGATACGCAGTATTTT
clone size: NA; D gene: NA; J gene: TRBJ2-7; V gene: TRBV18; CDR3 protein: CASSRTASYEQYF; CDR3 DNA: TGTGCCAGCTCGCGGACAGCCTCCTACGAGCAGTACTTC
clone size: NA; D gene: NA; J gene: TRBJ1-1; V gene: TRBV6-1; CDR3 protein: CASSHTSGTEAFF; CDR3 DNA: TGTGCCAGCAGTCATACGTCGGGTACTGAAGCTTTCTTT
clone size: NA; D gene: NA; J gene: TRBJ2-5; V gene: TRBV5-6; CDR3 protein: CASSPFLTGGETQYF; CDR3 DNA: TGTGCCAGCAGCCCCTTCCTCACAGGAGGGGAGACCCAGTACTTC
clone size: once; D gene: NA; J gene: TRBJ2-7; V gene: TRBV11-2; CDR3 protein: CASSRGFGGVYEQYF; CDR3 DNA: TGTGCCAGCAGCCGGGGGTTTGGGGGAGTCTACGAGCAGTACTTC
clone size: NA; D gene: TRBD1; J gene: TRBJ1-4; V gene: TRBV30; CDR3 protein: CAWSVGTGFEKLFF; CDR3 DNA: TGTGCCTGGAGTGTCGGGACAGGGTTTGAAAAACTGTTTTTT
clone size: NA; D gene: TRBD2; J gene: TRBJ2-7; V gene: TRBV7-8; CDR3 protein: CASSLGLAGVNEQYF; CDR3 DNA: TGTGCCAGCAGCCTGGGACTAGCGGGAGTAAACGAGCAGTACTTC
clone size: NA; D gene: NA; J gene: TRBJ1-6; V gene: TRBV5-1; CDR3 protein: CASRRFGAESSYNSPLHF; CDR3 DNA: TGCGCCAGCCGCCGATTCGGGGCAGAGAGCTCCTATAATTCACCCCTCCACTTT
clone size: NA; D gene: TRBD1; J gene: TRBJ1-4; V gene: TRBV6-5; CDR3 protein: CASSYRDRGRLEKLFF; CDR3 DNA: TGTGCCAGCAGTTACAGAGACAGGGGGCGCCTGGAAAAACTGTTTTTT